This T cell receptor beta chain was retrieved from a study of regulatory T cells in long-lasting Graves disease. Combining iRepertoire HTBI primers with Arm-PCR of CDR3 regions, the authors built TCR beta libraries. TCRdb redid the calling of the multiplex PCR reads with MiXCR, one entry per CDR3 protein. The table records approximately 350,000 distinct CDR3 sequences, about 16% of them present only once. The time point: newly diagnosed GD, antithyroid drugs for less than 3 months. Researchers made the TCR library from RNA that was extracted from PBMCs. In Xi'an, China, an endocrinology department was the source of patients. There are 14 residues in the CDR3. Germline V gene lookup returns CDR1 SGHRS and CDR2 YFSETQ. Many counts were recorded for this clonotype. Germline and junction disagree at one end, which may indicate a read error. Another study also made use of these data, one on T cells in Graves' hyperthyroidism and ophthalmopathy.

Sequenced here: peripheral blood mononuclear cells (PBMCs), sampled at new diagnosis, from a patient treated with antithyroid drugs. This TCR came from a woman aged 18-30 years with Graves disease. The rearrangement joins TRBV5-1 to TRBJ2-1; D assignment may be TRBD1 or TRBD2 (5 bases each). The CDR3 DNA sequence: TGTGCCAGCAGTCCTGGGACCGGGTACAATGAGCAGTTCTTC. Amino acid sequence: CASSPGTGYNEQFF.